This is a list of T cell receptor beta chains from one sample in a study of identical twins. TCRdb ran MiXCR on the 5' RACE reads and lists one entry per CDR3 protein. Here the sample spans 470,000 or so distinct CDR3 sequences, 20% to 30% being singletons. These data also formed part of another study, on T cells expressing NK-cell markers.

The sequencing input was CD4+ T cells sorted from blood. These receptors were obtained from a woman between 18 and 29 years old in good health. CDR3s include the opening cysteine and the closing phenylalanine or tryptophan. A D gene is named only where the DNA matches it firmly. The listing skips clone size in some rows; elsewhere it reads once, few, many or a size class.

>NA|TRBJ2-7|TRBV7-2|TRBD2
CASSSRFLAGEQYF
TGTGCCAGCAGCTCAAGATTTCTAGCGGGAGAGCAGTACTTC
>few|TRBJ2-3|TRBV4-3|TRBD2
CASSQDPGRGADTQYF
TGCGCCAGCAGCCAAGATCCCGGGCGGGGGGCAGATACGCAGTATTTT
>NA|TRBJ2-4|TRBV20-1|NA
CSASGLAGKNIQYF
TGCAGTGCTAGCGGTTTAGCCGGGAAAAACATTCAGTACTTC
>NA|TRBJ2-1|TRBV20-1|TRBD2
CSAPLAGGFSNEQFF
TGCAGTGCACCGTTAGCGGGAGGCTTTTCCAATGAGCAGTTCTTC
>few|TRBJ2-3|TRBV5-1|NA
CASSYSGPDTQYF
TGCGCCAGCAGCTATAGCGGCCCAGATACGCAGTATTTT
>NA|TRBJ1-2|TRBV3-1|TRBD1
CARRGDRGGYTF
TGTGCCAGAAGGGGAGACAGGGGTGGCTACACCTTC
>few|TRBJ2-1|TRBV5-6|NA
CASSFGRRNEQFF
TGTGCCAGCAGCTTCGGGCGCAGGAATGAGCAGTTCTTC
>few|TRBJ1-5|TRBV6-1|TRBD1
CASRAQGAGNQPQHF
TGTGCCAGTCGAGCGCAGGGGGCGGGCAATCAGCCCCAGCATTTT
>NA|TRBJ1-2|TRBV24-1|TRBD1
CATSEAGTGVAGYTF
TGTGCCACCAGTGAGGCCGGGACAGGGGTCGCTGGCTACACCTTC
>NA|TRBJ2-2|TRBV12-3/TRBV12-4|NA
CASRGVTGELFF
TGTGCCAGCCGAGGGGTCACCGGGGAGCTGTTTTTT
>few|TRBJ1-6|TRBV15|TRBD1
CATSRDRDGSPLHF
TGTGCCACCAGCAGGGACAGGGACGGGTCACCCCTCCACTTT
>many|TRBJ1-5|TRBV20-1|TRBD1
CSARGQGYGNQPQHF
TGCAGTGCTAGAGGACAGGGATATGGCAATCAGCCCCAGCATTTT
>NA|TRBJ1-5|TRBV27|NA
CASSLAGTLGQPQHF
TGTGCCAGCAGTTTAGCAGGGACTCTAGGTCAGCCCCAGCATTTT
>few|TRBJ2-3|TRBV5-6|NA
CATDPSLKSDTQYF
TGTGCCACCGATCCGTCCCTAAAATCAGATACGCAGTATTTT
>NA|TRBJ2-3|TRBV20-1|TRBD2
CSALAGGPDTQYF
TGCAGTGCTTTAGCGGGAGGCCCAGATACGCAGTATTTT
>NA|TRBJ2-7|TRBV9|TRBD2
CASSVVSGGYEQYF
TGTGCCAGCAGCGTAGTTAGCGGGGGTTACGAGCAGTACTTC
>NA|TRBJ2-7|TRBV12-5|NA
CASGAPGLGSYEQYF
TGTGCTAGTGGTGCCCCCGGACTGGGCTCCTACGAGCAGTACTTC
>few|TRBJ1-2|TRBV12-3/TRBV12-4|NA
CASSLRGGGYTF
TGTGCCAGCAGTTTGAGAGGAGGGGGCTACACCTTC
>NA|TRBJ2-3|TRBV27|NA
CASSPFGAGAVTQYF
TGTGCCAGCAGTCCGTTCGGAGCAGGGGCAGTTACGCAGTATTTT
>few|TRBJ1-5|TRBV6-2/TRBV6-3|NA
CASSSPFRGGSNQPQHF
TGTGCCAGCAGTTCCCCCTTCCGGGGAGGAAGCAATCAGCCCCAGCATTTT
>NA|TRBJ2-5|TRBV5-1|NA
CASSLGRTQKETQYF
TGCGCCAGCAGCTTGGGACGGACACAAAAAGAGACCCAGTACTTC
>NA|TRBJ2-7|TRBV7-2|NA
CASSLVPGNYEQYF
TGTGCCAGCAGCTTAGTGCCGGGAAACTACGAGCAGTACTTC
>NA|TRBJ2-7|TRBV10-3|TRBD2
CAISLAGPNEQYF
TGTGCCATCAGTTTAGCGGGTCCTAACGAGCAGTACTTC
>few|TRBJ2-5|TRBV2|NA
CASSNRRQETQYF
TGTGCCAGCAGTAACAGGAGGCAAGAGACCCAGTACTTC
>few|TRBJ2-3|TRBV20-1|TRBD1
CSARRQGITDTQYF
TGCAGTGCCCGGCGACAGGGGATCACAGATACGCAGTATTTT
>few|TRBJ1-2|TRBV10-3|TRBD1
CAIGVNTGEYGYTF
TGTGCCATCGGTGTTAACACAGGGGAGTACGGCTACACCTTC
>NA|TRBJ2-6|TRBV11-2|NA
CASSGSSGANVLTF
TGTGCCAGCAGCGGTAGCTCTGGGGCCAACGTCCTGACTTTC
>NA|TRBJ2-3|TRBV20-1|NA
CSARDEGFTDTQYF
TGCAGTGCTAGAGATGAGGGGTTCACAGATACGCAGTATTTT
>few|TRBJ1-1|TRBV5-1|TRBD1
CASSSTTGGTEAFF
TGCGCCAGCAGCTCCACGACAGGGGGAACTGAAGCTTTCTTT
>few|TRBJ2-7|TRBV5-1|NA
CASSLGTARGTYEQYF
TGCGCCAGCAGCTTGGGTACCGCCAGGGGAACCTACGAGCAGTACTTC
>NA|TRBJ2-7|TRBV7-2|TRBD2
CASSPALAFTYEQYF
TGTGCCAGCAGCCCCGCACTAGCGTTTACCTACGAGCAGTACTTC
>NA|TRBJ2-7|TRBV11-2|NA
CASSLAWREQYF
TGTGCCAGCAGCTTAGCCTGGCGCGAGCAGTACTTC
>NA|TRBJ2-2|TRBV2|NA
CASSEGQISNTGELFF
TGTGCCAGCAGTGAGGGGCAGATATCGAACACCGGGGAGCTGTTTTTT
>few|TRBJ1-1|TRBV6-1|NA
CASIRGRGGSTEAFF
TGTGCCAGCATCCGGGGAAGAGGTGGGAGCACTGAAGCTTTCTTT
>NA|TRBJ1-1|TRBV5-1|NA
CASSRMSDNTEAFF
TGCGCCAGCAGCCGCATGTCGGACAACACTGAAGCTTTCTTT
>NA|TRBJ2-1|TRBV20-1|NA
CSATVPYNEQFF
TGCAGTGCTACAGTCCCCTACAATGAGCAGTTCTTC
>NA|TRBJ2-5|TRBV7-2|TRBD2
CASSLAGTSRGGTQYF
TGTGCCAGCAGCTTAGCCGGGACTAGCCGGGGGGGAACCCAGTACTTC
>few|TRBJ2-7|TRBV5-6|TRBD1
CASSWPGTDSYEQYF
TGTGCCAGCAGCTGGCCCGGGACAGATAGCTACGAGCAGTACTTC
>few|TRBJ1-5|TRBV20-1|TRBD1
CSAAGTVNQPQHF
TGCAGTGCCGCCGGGACAGTGAATCAGCCCCAGCATTTT
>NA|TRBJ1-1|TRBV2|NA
CASREGTDSTEAFF
TGTGCCAGCAGGGAGGGTACAGACAGTACTGAAGCTTTCTTT
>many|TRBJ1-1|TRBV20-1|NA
CSAQREMNTEAFF
TGCAGCGCCCAAAGGGAGATGAACACTGAAGCTTTCTTT
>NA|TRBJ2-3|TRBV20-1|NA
CSARDLAGAQYF
TGCAGTGCTAGAGATCTGGCGGGTGCGCAGTATTTT
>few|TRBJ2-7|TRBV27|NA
CASSLFRDVYEQYF
TGTGCCAGCAGTTTATTCCGGGACGTCTACGAGCAGTACTTC
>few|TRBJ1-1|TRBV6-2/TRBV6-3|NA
CASSYSLRGTEAFF
TGTGCCAGCAGTTACTCGCTTAGGGGGACTGAAGCTTTCTTT
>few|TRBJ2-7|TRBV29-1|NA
CSVEDRYSAGYEQYF
TGCAGCGTTGAAGATCGCTACAGCGCTGGCTACGAGCAGTACTTC
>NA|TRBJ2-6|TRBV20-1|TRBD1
CSARDPSSNRGRIAGANVLTF
TGCAGTGCTAGAGATCCCTCCTCCAACAGGGGGCGCATCGCTGGGGCCAACGTCCTGACTTTC
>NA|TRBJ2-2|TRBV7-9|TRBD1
CASRRLTGERTGELFF
TGTGCCAGCAGGCGCCTCACAGGGGAGAGAACCGGGGAGCTGTTTTTT
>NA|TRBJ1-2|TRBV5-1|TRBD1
CASSLQGTKYGYTF
TGCGCCAGCAGCTTACAGGGGACTAAGTATGGCTACACCTTC
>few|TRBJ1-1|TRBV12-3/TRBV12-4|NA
CASMRRVTEAFF
TGTGCCAGCATGAGGAGGGTCACTGAAGCTTTCTTT
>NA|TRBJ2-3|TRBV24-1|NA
CATSEFGAGKTDTQYF
TGTGCCACCAGTGAATTTGGGGCCGGGAAGACAGATACGCAGTATTTT
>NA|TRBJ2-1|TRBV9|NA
CASSVGDTSYNEQFF
TGTGCCAGCAGCGTAGGTGACACCTCCTACAATGAGCAGTTCTTC
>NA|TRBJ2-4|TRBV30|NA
CAWSKTVAKNIQYF
TGTGCCTGGAGTAAGACAGTAGCCAAAAACATTCAGTACTTC
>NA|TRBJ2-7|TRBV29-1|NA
CSVFIRELREQYF
TGCAGCGTTTTTATCAGGGAGTTACGGGAGCAGTACTTC
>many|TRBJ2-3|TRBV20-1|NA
CSAPGGSATDTQYF
TGCAGTGCCCCAGGGGGGAGTGCGACAGATACGCAGTATTTT
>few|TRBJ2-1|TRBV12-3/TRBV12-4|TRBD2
CASTTDTSGLTKNEQFF
TGTGCCAGCACCACGGACACTAGCGGGTTGACAAAGAATGAGCAGTTCTTC
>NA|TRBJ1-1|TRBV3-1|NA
CASSGSVANTEAFF
TGTGCCAGCAGCGGGAGTGTGGCGAACACTGAAGCTTTCTTT
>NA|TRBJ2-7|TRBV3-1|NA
CASSQGGLGVYEQYF
TGTGCCAGCAGCCAAGGAGGCCTAGGGGTCTACGAGCAGTACTTC
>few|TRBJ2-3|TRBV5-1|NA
CASSPQGTSTDTQYF
TGCGCCAGCAGCCCGCAGGGGACGAGCACAGATACGCAGTATTTT
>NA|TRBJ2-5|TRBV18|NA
CASSPQGGIQYF
TGTGCCAGCTCACCACAGGGGGGGATCCAGTACTTC